This entry lists 3 T cell receptor beta chains sequenced from one sample in a study of cytomegalovirus exposure and HLA in healthy donors. PCR primers comprised 60 Vbeta and 13 Jbeta primers. Only in-frame clones appear in the TCRdb table, and some are missing; sequencing was by immunoSEQ multiplex PCR. The sample yields just over 150,000 clones, 80% to 90% seen once. The sequencing sample was made of PBMCs. Every receptor here comes from a man aged 45-60 years in good health and CMV-seropositive.

The gene calls are TRBV27 and TRBJ2-5; weak D call: TRBD1 (5 bases). Trimming took off 2 bases at V and 4 bases at J, with 11 bases between the two ends. Germline-derived CDR1 and CDR2 are MNHEY and SMNVEV (reference sequence). This CDR3 comprises 14 residues. The CDR3 protein is CASSLARVGETQYF. The CDR3 nucleotides are TGTGCCAGCAGTTTAGCCAGGGTCGGAGAGACCCAGTACTTC.

The V gene is TRBV18, the J gene TRBJ2-5; tentatively, D is TRBD1 (5 bases). The CDR3 loop spans 14 amino acids. Germline loops: CDR1 KGHSH, CDR2 LQKENI. V lost 3 bases and J lost 13, with 21 bases in between. This CDR3 reads CASSPASQGFHPYF. In DNA, the CDR3 is TGTGCCAGCTCACCTGCGAGCCAGGGATTCCACCCGTACTTC.

This clone has a handful of counts. The genes are TRBV7-2 and TRBJ2-2; 12 nucleotides line up with TRBD2. Germline V gene sequence: CDR1 SGHTA, CDR2 FQGNSA. The junction had 1 base not matched to a gene; V was cut back by 2 bases and J by 6 bases. This CDR3 comprises 15 residues. CDR3 in amino acids: CASSLRTSGAGELFF. The CDR3 bases are TGTGCCAGCAGCTTAAGGACTAGCGGGGCCGGGGAGCTGTTTTTT.